The 11 T cell receptor beta chains reported below all come from one sample, sequenced in a study of blood T cell repertoires in COVID-19. Sequenced by immunoSEQ multiplex PCR; TCRdb stores in-frame clones only, minus some. The sample records some 300,000 clones, roughly nine tenths being singletons. Sequencing was done on a sample of PBMCs or T cells enriched from blood (not recorded which). Every receptor here comes from a woman aged 50 to 65 who had been exposed to COVID-19.

The rearrangement uses TRBV28 and TRBJ2-5; TRBD2 matches 8 bases. This CDR3 has 16 residues. J gave up 5 bases and V 4 bases, and 12 bases lay outside the gene matches. Germline V gene lookup returns CDR1 MDHEN and CDR2 SYDVKM. The CDR3 DNA is TGTGCCAGCAGTTCAGCGCCCGGGACTAGTTATGAGACCCAGTACTTC. Translating it yields CASSSAPGTSYETQYF.

This rearrangement joins TRBV7-9 to TRBJ2-1; a possible D gene is TRBD2 (5 bases). V was pared by 3 bases and J by 8 bases, with 11 bases between. Germline V gene lookup returns CDR1 SEHNR and CDR2 FQNEAQ (reference sequence). CDR3 length equals 13 residues. The CDR3 sequence is CASSFTARDEQFF. Written as DNA, the CDR3 is TGTGCCAGCAGCTTTACTGCGAGGGATGAGCAGTTCTTC.

This clone has just one count. V gene TRBV18 combines with J gene TRBJ2-4; TRBD2 might be the D (6 bases). CDR3 length: 15 amino acids. Per the germline V gene, CDR1 is KGHSH and CDR2 is LQKENI. V lost 3 bases to trimming and J lost 0 bases, with 9 bases between them. The CDR3 is CASSPAGLAKNIQYF. CDR3 bases: TGTGCCAGCTCACCGGCGGGGTTAGCCAAAAACATTCAGTACTTC.

This rearrangement joins TRBV4-1 to TRBJ2-5; 7 positions match TRBD2. CDR3 size: 13 residues. V was pared by 2 bases and J by 4 bases, with 1 base of the junction left unmatched. Germline V CDR1 and CDR2: MGHRA, YSYEKL. CDR3 sequence (DNA): TGCGCCAGCAGCCAACGCGGGGGAGAGACCCAGTACTTC. It specifies CASSQRGGETQYF.

The gene calls are TRBV30 and TRBJ1-1; TRBD1 might be the D (5 bases). CDR1 and CDR2 from the germline V gene are GTSNPN and SVGIG (reference sequence). This CDR3 is 12 amino acids long. V was pared by 4 bases and J by 7 bases, with 13 bases between. The CDR3 region is CAWTGLGFEAFF. The DNA of the CDR3 is TGTGCCTGGACAGGGTTGGGATTTGAAGCTTTCTTT.

V usage is TRBV18 and J usage is TRBJ1-5; no clear D gene. The ends were cut back, 3 bases at V and 5 bases at J, with 14 bases in the middle. Germline CDR1 is KGHSH and CDR2 is LQKENI. CDR3 size: 15 residues. The CDR3, as DNA: TGTGCCAGCTCACCGGCCCGCGGGGAAGATCAGCCCCAGCATTTT. Translation: CASSPARGEDQPQHF.

The chain combines TRBV21-1 with TRBJ2-6; TRBD2, the table's D call, lacks a check against the DNA. TRBV21-1 is a listed pseudogene. This CDR3 has 17 amino acids. The CDR3 DNA reads TGTGCCAGCAGCATAAGCGGGGTCAGCTCTGGGGCCAACGTCCTGACTTTC. Protein: CASSISGVSSGANVLTF.

This rearrangement joins TRBV19 to TRBJ2-2, with D unresolved. The CDR3 covers 15 residues. Between the trimmed V and J ends, which lost 5 bases and 2 bases, there was a span of 12 bases. Per the germline V gene, CDR1 is LNHDA and CDR2 is SQIVND (reference sequence). CDR3 loop: CASSVGEVNTGELFF. For the CDR3, the DNA is TGTGCCAGTAGTGTAGGAGAGGTAAACACCGGGGAGCTGTTTTTT.

The chain is built from TRBV5-4 and TRBJ2-7, with 9 bases aligning to TRBD2. The CDR3 sequence is 15 residues long. With 4 bases clipped from V and 2 bases from J, the junction kept 7 bases outside the gene matches. Germline CDR1 reads SGHNT; CDR2 reads YYREEE (reference sequence). The CDR3 sequence is CASSVGSGGTYEQYF. The CDR3 coding sequence is TGTGCCAGCAGCGTAGGTAGCGGGGGAACCTACGAGCAGTACTTC.

This clone showed up just once. This CDR3 is CASSSGTSGEQFF. The CDR3 DNA reads as TGTGCCAGCAGCTCCGGGACTAGTGGTGAGCAGTTCTTC. This rearrangement joins TRBV7-2 to TRBJ2-1, with 8 bases aligning to TRBD2. Germline lookup yields CDR1 SGHTA and CDR2 FQGNSA. CDR3 size: 13 residues. The V gene end was trimmed by 4 bases and the J gene end by 9 bases; junction bases not matched to a gene: 5.

This chain connects TRBV7-6 to TRBJ2-7, with TRBD1 matching over 10 bases. The CDR3 runs to 16 residues. The germline CDR1 and CDR2 sequences are SGHVS and FNYEAQ. V was clipped by 5 bases and J by 4 bases; unmatched bases: 11. The CDR3 protein is CASSPGSGQGRYEQYF. The CDR3 DNA reads as TGTGCCAGCAGCCCGGGGTCGGGACAGGGGCGTTACGAGCAGTACTTC.